Presented here are 27 T cell receptor beta chains from one specimen sequenced in a study of radiotherapy plus CTLA-4 blockade in lung cancer. Using immunoSEQ multiplex PCR, the repertoire was profiled, and TCRdb retains in-frame clones only, with some absent. The sample lists around 99,000 clones, 88% occurring once. Source: peripheral blood, taken from a patient treated with radiotherapy plus ipilimumab. These receptors originate from a human donor with non-small cell lung cancer that progressed on radiotherapy plus ipilimumab.

The chain combines TRBV5-1 with TRBJ2-1; 7 bases align to TRBD1. The CDR3 runs 14 residues. From germline, CDR1 is SGHRS and CDR2 YFSETQ. V shed 0 bases, J shed 5 bases, and the junction held 2 bases outside the gene matches. The CDR3 sequence: CASSLDRGNNEQFF. The CDR3 DNA reads as TGCGCCAGCAGCTTGGACAGGGGCAACAATGAGCAGTTCTTC. Based on the CDR3 plus reference TRBV5-1 and TRBJ2-1, the full variable domain is KAGVTQTPRYLIKTRGQQVTLSCSPISGHRSVSWYQQTPGQGLQFLFEYFSETQRNKGNFPGRFSGRQFSNSRSEMNVSTLELGDSALYLCASSLDRGNNEQFFGPGTRLTVL.

J is TRBJ1-1 and V is TRBV5-1; D not certain. The CDR3 sequence is 14 residues long. In germline, CDR1 is SGHRS, CDR2 YFSETQ. Trimming took off 2 bases at V and 4 bases at J, with 12 bases between the two ends. CDR3 nucleotide sequence: TGCGCCAGCAGCTTAGTTACGGCGGCCACTGAAGCTTTCTTT. This gives the protein CASSLVTAATEAFF.

The V call is TRBV1, the J call TRBJ2-3. TRBV1 is shown as a pseudogene. This CDR3 is built from 14 residues. CDR3 sequence: CTSSLRFPPDTQYF. The CDR3 coding sequence is TGCACCAGCAGCCTCCGATTCCCGCCAGATACGCAGTATTTT.

V gene TRBV5-1 combines with J gene TRBJ1-2; 9 bases match TRBD1. CDR3 size: 16 residues. Germline V gene sequence: CDR1 SGHRS, CDR2 YFSETQ. V gave up 3 bases and J gave up 4 bases; unmatched junction bases: 10. The CDR3 DNA is TGCGCCAGCAGCTCACTACAGGGGGCGCAAAGCTATGGCTACACCTTC. Its translation: CASSSLQGAQSYGYTF.

This chain joins TRBV2 and TRBJ1-1; no definite D call. Germline V CDR1 and CDR2: SNHLY, FYNNEI. This CDR3 comprises 12 residues. The ends were cut back, 4 bases at V and 6 bases at J, with 9 bases in the middle. The CDR3 loop reads CASSGQVPEAFF. In DNA, the CDR3 is TGTGCCAGCAGTGGGCAGGTCCCTGAAGCTTTCTTT.

V usage is TRBV6-1 and J usage is TRBJ1-1; no firm D call. This CDR3 has 14 residues. The germline V and J ends were trimmed by 5 bases and 0 bases, with 10 bases remaining between them. Per the germline V gene, CDR1 is MNHNS and CDR2 is SASEGT. As DNA, the CDR3 is TGTGCCAGCAGTCTAGAGGCTTTGAACACTGAAGCTTTCTTT. Protein product: CASSLEALNTEAFF.

This clone occurred once. The chain carries TRBV5-1 and TRBJ1-5; weak D call: TRBD1 (6 bases). V lost 0 bases and J 6 bases, leaving 13 bases between the germline ends. This CDR3 has 15 residues. Germline assignment: CDR1 SGHRS and CDR2 YFSETQ. CDR3 DNA: TGCGCCAGCAGCTTGGGGGAACAGGGTGGTCAGCCCCAGCATTTT. Translating it yields CASSLGEQGGQPQHF.

The chain couples TRBV29-1 to TRBJ2-1, with 7 bases matching TRBD2. Per germline, CDR1 SQVTM and CDR2 ANQGSEA. The CDR3 runs 17 residues. Losses at the gene ends were 0 bases for V and 1 base for J; bases not matched to a gene: 9. CDR3 protein: CSVEDPVSGLSYNEQFF. Here the CDR3 DNA reads TGCAGCGTTGAAGACCCTGTTAGCGGGTTGTCCTACAATGAGCAGTTCTTC.

This chain uses TRBV5-5 with TRBJ2-6, with 8 bases lining up with TRBD1. The CDR3 is 18 residues long. Germline-derived CDR1 and CDR2 are SGHKS and YYEKEE (reference sequence). With 1 base clipped from V and 4 bases from J, the junction kept 10 bases outside the gene matches. This CDR3 reads CASSLNLDRVIGANVLTF. The CDR3 DNA is TGTGCCAGCAGCTTGAACCTGGACAGGGTCATCGGGGCCAACGTCCTGACTTTC.

This chain connects TRBV12-5 to TRBJ2-2, with 8 positions matching TRBD2. Germline V lookup: CDR1 LGHNT, CDR2 FRNRAP. The CDR3 length is 15 residues. V was clipped by 5 bases and J by 5 bases; unmatched bases: 7. The CDR3 spells CASGPGLAGTGELFF. The CDR3 DNA follows: TGTGCTAGTGGTCCCGGACTAGCTGGGACCGGGGAGCTGTTTTTT. Combining the CDR3 with reference TRBV12-5 and TRBJ2-2 gives the whole variable domain DARVTQTPRHKVTEMGQEVTMRCQPILGHNTVFWYRQTMMQGLELLAYFRNRAPLDDSGMPKDRFSAEMPDATLATLKIQPSEPRDSAVYFCASGPGLAGTGELFFGEGSRLTVL.

The chain employs TRBV5-4 and TRBJ2-7, with D unresolved. The germline V gene encodes CDR1 SGHNT and CDR2 YYREEE (reference sequence). V lost 0 bases to trimming and J lost 0 bases, with 10 bases between them. The CDR3 is 15 residues long. The DNA for the CDR3 is TGTGCCAGCAGCTTGGTTGGGTTTAACTCCTACGAGCAGTACTTC. This gives the protein CASSLVGFNSYEQYF. The full variable domain, in which reference TRBV5-4 and TRBJ2-7 provide the parts outside the CDR3, is ETGVTQSPTHLIKTRGQQVTLRCSSQSGHNTVSWYQQALGQGPQFIFQYYREEENGRGNFPPRFSGLQFPNYSSELNVNALELDDSALYLCASSLVGFNSYEQYFGPGTRLTVT.

The genes are TRBV7-9 and TRBJ2-1, with a tentative D call TRBD2 (5 bases). The CDR3 totals 14 residues. Germline loops: CDR1 SEHNR, CDR2 FQNEAQ (reference sequence). Trimming shortened V by 5 bases and J by 4 bases, and 12 bases separated the two germline ends. The DNA for the CDR3 is TGTGCCAGCAGCCCCACTAGGGATTACAATGAGCAGTTCTTC. It encodes CASSPTRDYNEQFF.

The V gene is TRBV29-1, the J gene TRBJ2-5, with D maybe TRBD2 (6 bases). Germline CDR1 reads SQVTM; CDR2 reads ANQGSEA. V was clipped by 0 bases and J by 4 bases, with 6 bases between them. The CDR3 length is 12 residues. CDR3 nucleotide sequence: TGCAGCGTTGAAGAGGGAGGAGAGACCCAGTACTTC. Translating it yields CSVEEGGETQYF.

The chain uses TRBV15 and TRBJ1-1, with D unresolved. The CDR3 sequence is 16 residues long. Trimming removed 1 base at V and 0 bases at J, with 12 bases between. Looked up from germline, CDR1 is LNHNV and CDR2 is YYDKDF (reference sequence). CDR3 sequence: CATSRGEWGMNTEAFF. The CDR3 DNA reads as TGTGCCACCAGCAGAGGGGAGTGGGGTATGAACACTGAAGCTTTCTTT.

This chain joins TRBV9 and TRBJ1-2; TRBD1 matches at 7 bases. V trimming: 4 bases; J trimming: 4 bases; junction bases outside the gene matches: 10. Germline V gives CDR1 SGDLS, CDR2 YYNGEE. The CDR3 length is 15 residues. CDR3 sequence: CASSFGQASPYGYTF. The CDR3 coding sequence is TGTGCCAGCAGCTTTGGACAGGCTTCCCCCTATGGCTACACCTTC.

V usage is TRBV11-2 and J usage is TRBJ1-1; D is uncertain. V lost 1 base to trimming and J lost 1 base, with 10 bases between them. This CDR3 is built from 15 residues. From germline, CDR1 is SGHAT and CDR2 FQNNGV. The CDR3: CASSLGAGKNTEAFF. The DNA of the CDR3 is TGTGCCAGCAGCTTAGGGGCAGGAAAGAACACTGAAGCTTTCTTT.

The rearrangement links TRBV11-2 to TRBJ2-3; the D gene is possibly TRBD2 (6 bases). From germline, CDR1 is SGHAT and CDR2 FQNNGV. CDR3 length equals 15 residues. The ends were cut back, 4 bases at V and 7 bases at J, with 18 bases in the middle. Written as DNA, the CDR3 is TGTGCCAGCAGCTCAACCGCCGGGACTTTGCATACGCAGTATTTT. Translation: CASSSTAGTLHTQYF. Full variable domain (remainder filled in from reference TRBV11-2 and TRBJ2-3): EAGVAQSPRYKIIEKRQSVAFWCNPISGHATLYWYQQILGQGPKLLIQFQNNGVVDDSQLPKDRFSAERLKGVDSTLKIQPAKLEDSAVYLCASSSTAGTLHTQYFGPGTRLTVL.

The rearrangement joins TRBV6-5 to TRBJ2-3; D is undetermined. Germline CDR1 and CDR2: MNHEY and SVGAGI. The CDR3 is 11 residues long. V was cut by 6 bases and J by 7 bases, with 8 bases left in between. In nucleotides, the CDR3 is TGTGCCAGCAGGGAAGGGTATACGCAGTATTTT. Its protein product is CASREGYTQYF.

The J gene is TRBJ2-3, the V gene TRBV2; D is unclear. The V end lost 4 bases, the J end lost 5 bases, and 10 bases lay between the germline ends. This CDR3 spans 13 amino acids. Per the germline V gene, CDR1 is SNHLY and CDR2 is FYNNEI. In DNA form, the CDR3 reads TGTGCCAGCAGTGTCGGATTAGTAGATACGCAGTATTTT. Its translation: CASSVGLVDTQYF. Supplemented by reference TRBV2 and TRBJ2-3, the full variable domain reads EPEVTQTPSHQVTQMGQEVILRCVPISNHLYFYWYRQILGQKVEFLVSFYNNEISEKSEIFDDQFSVERPDGSNFTLKIRSTKLEDSAMYFCASSVGLVDTQYFGPGTRLTVL.

The chain carries TRBV5-1 and TRBJ1-3; D is unresolved. Germline CDR1 reads SGHRS; CDR2 reads YFSETQ. V was clipped by 0 bases and J by 0 bases, with 16 bases between them. The CDR3 consists of 18 residues. CDR3 sequence (DNA): TGCGCCAGCAGCTTGGATTCCCAGTCTGATAGCTCTGGAAACACCATATATTTT. Protein product: CASSLDSQSDSSGNTIYF. The complete variable domain, with remaining parts taken from reference TRBV5-1 and TRBJ1-3, reads KAGVTQTPRYLIKTRGQQVTLSCSPISGHRSVSWYQQTPGQGLQFLFEYFSETQRNKGNFPGRFSGRQFSNSRSEMNVSTLELGDSALYLCASSLDSQSDSSGNTIYFGEGSWLTVV.

This clone was seen just once. The gene calls are TRBV7-9 and TRBJ2-7; 7 nucleotides agree with TRBD1. Trimming cost V 6 bases and J 0 bases; bases outside gene matches: 2. Germline values: CDR1 SEHNR, CDR2 FQNEAQ (reference sequence). The CDR3 has 13 amino acids. CDR3 amino acids: CASRGQDSYEQYF. Written as DNA, the CDR3 is TGTGCCAGCAGAGGACAGGACTCCTACGAGCAGTACTTC.

The chain couples TRBV6-6 to TRBJ1-4; 9 bases fit TRBD1. Germline lookup yields CDR1 MNHNY and CDR2 SVGAGI (reference sequence). J was trimmed by 8 bases and V by 6 bases; bases with no gene match: 10. The CDR3 has 15 amino acids. Here the CDR3 DNA reads TGTGCCAGCAGCGCCCGGGACAGGGTGGTGGAAAAACTGTTTTTT. Protein product: CASSARDRVVEKLFF.

A few counts support this clone. The chain links TRBV4-2 to TRBJ2-7; a possible D gene is TRBD2 (6 bases). The CDR3 runs 12 residues. CDR1 is LGHNA and CDR2 is YNFKEQ in the germline V gene. Trimming took off 4 bases at V and 6 bases at J, with 10 bases between the two ends. The CDR3 nucleotides read TGTGCCAGCAGCCCCCCAGCGGGCGAGCAGTACTTC. It specifies CASSPPAGEQYF.

This clone was observed once. This chain joins TRBV12-1 and TRBJ2-3. TRBV12-1 is a pseudogene segment. The CDR3 totals 20 residues. CDR3 DNA: TGTGCCAGCAGCTTTTGCCCAGAATTATTGACGGTCGGGACCACAGATACGCAGTATTTT. Translating it yields CASSFCPELLTVGTTDTQYF.

The chain employs TRBV18 and TRBJ2-1; no clear D gene. The CDR3 is made up of 15 amino acids. The V and J ends lost 2 bases and 1 base respectively, with 9 bases between them. CDR1 is KGHSH and CDR2 is LQKENI in the germline V gene. The DNA of the CDR3 is TGTGCCAGCTCACCAAATCGGGCGTCCTACAATGAGCAGTTCTTC. Its protein is CASSPNRASYNEQFF.

This chain uses TRBV15 with TRBJ1-5; the D is unclear. Trimming removed 0 bases from V and 2 bases from J, with 8 bases in between. This CDR3 contains 15 residues. The germline gives CDR1 LNHNV, CDR2 YYDKDF (reference sequence). This CDR3 is CATSREGYGNQPQHF. The CDR3, as DNA: TGTGCCACCAGCAGAGAAGGATACGGCAATCAGCCCCAGCATTTT.

The V gene is TRBV7-2, the J gene TRBJ2-5; 8 bases agree with TRBD1. The trim removed 6 bases at V and 2 bases at J, leaving 2 bases unmatched. The CDR3 contains 13 residues. Germline loops: CDR1 SGHTA, CDR2 FQGNSA. CDR3 sequence reads: CASRRTGQETQYF. CDR3 nucleotides: TGTGCCAGCAGACGGACAGGGCAAGAGACCCAGTACTTC.